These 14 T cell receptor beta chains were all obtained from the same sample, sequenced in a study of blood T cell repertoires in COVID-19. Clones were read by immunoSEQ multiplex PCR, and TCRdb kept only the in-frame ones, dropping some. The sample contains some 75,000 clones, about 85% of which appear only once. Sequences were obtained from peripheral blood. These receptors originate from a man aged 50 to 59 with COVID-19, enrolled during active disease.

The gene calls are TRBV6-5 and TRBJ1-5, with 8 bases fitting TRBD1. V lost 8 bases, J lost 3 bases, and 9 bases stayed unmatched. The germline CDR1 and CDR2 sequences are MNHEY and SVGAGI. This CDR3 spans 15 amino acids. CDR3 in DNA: TGTGCCAGCGGCCGGTCGACAGGGGACAATCAGCCCCAGCATTTT. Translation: CASGRSTGDNQPQHF.

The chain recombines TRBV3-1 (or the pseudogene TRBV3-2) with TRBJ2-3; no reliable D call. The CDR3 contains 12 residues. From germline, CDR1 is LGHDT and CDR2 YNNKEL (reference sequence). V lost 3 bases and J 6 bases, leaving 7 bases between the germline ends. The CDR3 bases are TGTGCCAGCAGCCAGCAGGTTGATACGCAGTATTTT. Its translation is CASSQQVDTQYF.

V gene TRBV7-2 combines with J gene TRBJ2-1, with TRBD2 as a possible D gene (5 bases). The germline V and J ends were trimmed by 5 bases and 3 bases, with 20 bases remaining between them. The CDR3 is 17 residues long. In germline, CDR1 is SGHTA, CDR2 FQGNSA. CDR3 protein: CASSPRVAGGGYNEQFF. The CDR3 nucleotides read TGTGCCAGCAGCCCCCGGGTAGCTGGAGGTGGCTACAATGAGCAGTTCTTC.

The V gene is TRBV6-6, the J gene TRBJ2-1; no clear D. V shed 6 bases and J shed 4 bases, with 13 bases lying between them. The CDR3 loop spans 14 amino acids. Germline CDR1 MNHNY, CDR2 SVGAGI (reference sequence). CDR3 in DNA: TGTGCCAGCAGATCACGTGGAGCGTACAATGAGCAGTTCTTC. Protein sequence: CASRSRGAYNEQFF.

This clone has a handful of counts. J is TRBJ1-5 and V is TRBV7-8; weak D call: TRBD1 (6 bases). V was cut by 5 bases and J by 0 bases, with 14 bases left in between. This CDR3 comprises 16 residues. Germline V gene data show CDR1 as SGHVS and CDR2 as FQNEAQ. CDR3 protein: CASSALRTASNQPQHF. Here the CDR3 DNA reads TGTGCCAGCAGCGCGCTCAGGACAGCTAGCAATCAGCCCCAGCATTTT.

In DNA, the CDR3 is TGTGCCAGCAGCCAAGATCTTCCTAGCGGAGCCCCTCCCTACGAGCAGTACTTC. This gives the protein CASSQDLPSGAPPYEQYF. This chain links TRBV3-1 (or the pseudogene TRBV3-2) with TRBJ2-7; 7 bases align to TRBD2. CDR3 size: 18 residues. V gave up 0 bases and J gave up 2 bases; unmatched junction bases: 13. The germline V gene encodes CDR1 LGHDT and CDR2 YNNKEL (reference sequence).

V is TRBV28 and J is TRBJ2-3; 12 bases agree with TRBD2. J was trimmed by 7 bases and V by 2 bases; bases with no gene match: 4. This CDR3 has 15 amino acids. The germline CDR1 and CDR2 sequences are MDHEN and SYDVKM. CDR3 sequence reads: CASSLLAGGPYTQYF. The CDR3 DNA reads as TGTGCCAGCAGTTTACTAGCGGGAGGGCCGTATACGCAGTATTTT.

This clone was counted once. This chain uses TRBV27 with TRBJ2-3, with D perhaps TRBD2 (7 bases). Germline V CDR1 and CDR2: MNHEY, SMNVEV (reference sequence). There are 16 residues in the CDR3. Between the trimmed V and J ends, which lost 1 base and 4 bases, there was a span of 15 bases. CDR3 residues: CASSLWKPGGPDTQYF. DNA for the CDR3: TGTGCCAGCAGTTTATGGAAGCCGGGGGGCCCAGATACGCAGTATTTT.

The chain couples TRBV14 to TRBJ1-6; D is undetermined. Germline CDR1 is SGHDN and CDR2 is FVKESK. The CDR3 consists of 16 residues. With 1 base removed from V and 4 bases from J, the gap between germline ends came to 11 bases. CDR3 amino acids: CASSQVGSPYNSPLHF. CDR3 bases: TGTGCCAGCAGCCAAGTGGGTAGCCCATATAATTCACCCCTCCACTTT.

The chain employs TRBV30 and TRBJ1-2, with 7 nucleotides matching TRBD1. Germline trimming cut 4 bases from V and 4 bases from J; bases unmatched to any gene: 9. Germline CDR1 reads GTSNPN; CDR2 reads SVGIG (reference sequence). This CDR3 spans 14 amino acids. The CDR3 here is CAWMEDRMGYGYTF. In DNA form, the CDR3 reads TGTGCCTGGATGGAGGACAGGATGGGCTATGGCTACACCTTC.

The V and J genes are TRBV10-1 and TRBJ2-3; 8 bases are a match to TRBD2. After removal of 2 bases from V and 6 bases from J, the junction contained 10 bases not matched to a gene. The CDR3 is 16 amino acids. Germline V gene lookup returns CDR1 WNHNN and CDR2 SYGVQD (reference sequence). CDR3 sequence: CASSEGLAGTSDTQYF. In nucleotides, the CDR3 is TGCGCCAGCAGTGAGGGCTTAGCGGGAACCTCCGATACGCAGTATTTT.

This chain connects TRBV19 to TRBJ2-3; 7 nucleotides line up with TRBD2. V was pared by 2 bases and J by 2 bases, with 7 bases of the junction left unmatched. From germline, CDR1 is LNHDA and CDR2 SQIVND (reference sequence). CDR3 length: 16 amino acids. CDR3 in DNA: TGTGCCAGTAGTATATTTGGCGGGGGACTCACAGATACGCAGTATTTT. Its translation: CASSIFGGGLTDTQYF.

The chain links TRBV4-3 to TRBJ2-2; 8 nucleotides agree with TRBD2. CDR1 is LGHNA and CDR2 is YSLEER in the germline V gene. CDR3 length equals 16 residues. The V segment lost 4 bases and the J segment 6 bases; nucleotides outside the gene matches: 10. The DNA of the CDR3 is TGCGCCAGCAGCCGAGAACCCTCGGGAGGGGCCGGGGAGCTGTTTTTT. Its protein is CASSREPSGGAGELFF.

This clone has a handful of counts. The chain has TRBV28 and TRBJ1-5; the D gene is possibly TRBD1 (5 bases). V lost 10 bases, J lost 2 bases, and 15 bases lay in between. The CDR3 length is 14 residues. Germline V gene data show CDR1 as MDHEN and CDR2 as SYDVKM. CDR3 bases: TGTGCCACCCGGGGGGGGTTGGGCAATCAGCCCCAGCATTTT. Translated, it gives CATRGGLGNQPQHF. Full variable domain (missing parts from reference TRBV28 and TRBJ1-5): DVKVTQSSRYLVKRTGEKVFLECVQDMDHENMFWYRQDPGLGLRLIYFSYDVKMKEKGDIPEGYSVSREKKERFSLILESASTNQTSMYLCATRGGLGNQPQHFGDGTRLSIL.